These 21 T cell receptor beta chains share one sample of origin, sequenced in a study of spatial heterogeneity in lung cancer. The sample's time point: blood at routine non-recurrence follow-up after resection. TCRdb independently ran MiXCR on the 5' RACE reads; one entry per CDR3 protein. The sample records around 41,000 distinct CDR3 sequences, more than 20% being singletons. The sample consisted of PBMCs, taken at follow-up. The receptors derive from a female donor with early-stage non-small cell lung cancer.

This clonotype is deemed medium-sized. The chain joins TRBV3-1 to TRBJ2-1; no clear D gene. The CDR3 extends over 15 amino acids. Between the trimmed V and J ends, which lost 0 bases and 9 bases, there was a span of 15 bases. Per germline, CDR1 LGHDT and CDR2 YNNKEL (reference sequence). CDR3 loop: CASSQDAGRGGEQFF. Here the CDR3 DNA reads TGTGCCAGCAGCCAAGATGCTGGAAGAGGTGGTGAGCAGTTCTTC.

This clonotype appeared many times. V gene TRBV29-1 combines with J gene TRBJ2-3; D possibly uses TRBD1 or TRBD2 (5 bases each). V lost 3 bases to trimming and J lost 0 bases, with 19 bases between them. Germline lookup yields CDR1 SQVTM and CDR2 ANQGSEA. The CDR3 has 17 amino acids. CDR3: CSVEGTLAKPSTDTQYF. The CDR3 DNA reads TGCAGCGTTGAGGGGACCTTAGCAAAACCAAGCACAGATACGCAGTATTTT.

This clonotype was seen a few times. V usage is TRBV19 and J usage is TRBJ2-7; D not resolved. Looked up from germline, CDR1 is LNHDA and CDR2 is SQIVND (reference sequence). V lost 6 bases and J lost 3, with 12 bases in between. The CDR3 totals 13 residues. The CDR3, as DNA: TGTGCCAGTAGCGTCTCGTCAGGCTACGAGCAGTACGTC. Amino acids: CASSVSSGYEQYV.

Concerning this clonotype: A read error may be the cause here, since a much bigger clone is one base away. The CDR3 here is CASRLAGDTDTQNF. The CDR3 nucleotides are TGCGCCAGCAGACTAGCGGGGGACACAGATACGCAGAATTTT. The genes are TRBV5-1 and TRBJ2-3; TRBD2 matches 11 bases. The CDR3 totals 14 residues. Germline V gene sequence: CDR1 SGHRS, CDR2 YFSETQ.

This clonotype appeared a single time. The chain links TRBV28 to TRBJ1-1, with D uncertain. This CDR3 has 14 amino acids. With 1 base removed from V and 5 bases from J, the gap between germline ends came to 11 bases. Germline-derived CDR1 and CDR2 are MDHEN and SYDVKM. In DNA, the CDR3 is TGTGCCAGCAGTTTATCGGGAACGTCGACTGAAGCTTTCTTT. Translated, it gives CASSLSGTSTEAFF.

The rearrangement joins TRBV20-1 to TRBJ2-5; TRBD2 aligns across 12 bases. The germline V gene has CDR1 DFQATT and CDR2 SNEGSKA (reference sequence). The trim removed 5 bases at V and 4 bases at J, leaving 11 bases unmatched. The CDR3 has 16 residues. The CDR3 reads CSAPRLAGAGRETQYF. The CDR3 coding sequence is TGCAGTGCTCCACGACTAGCGGGAGCAGGTCGAGAGACCCAGTACTTC.

This clonotype was detected a few times. The chain links TRBV19 to TRBJ2-7; D gene ambiguous. V gave up 3 bases and J gave up 2 bases, with 8 bases separating them. This CDR3 comprises 13 residues. CDR1 and CDR2 from the germline V gene are LNHDA and SQIVND (reference sequence). The CDR3 coding sequence is TGTGCCAGTAGTATCCTCCACACCTACGAGCAGTACTTC. Translating gives CASSILHTYEQYF. The complete variable domain, with remaining parts taken from reference TRBV19 and TRBJ2-7, reads DGGITQSPKYLFRKEGQNVTLSCEQNLNHDAMYWYRQDPGQGLRLIYYSQIVNDFQKGDIAEGYSVSREKKESFPLTVTSAQKNPTAFYLCASSILHTYEQYFGPGTRLTVT.

This clonotype was detected ten times or more. This chain joins TRBV19 and TRBJ2-3; TRBD1 might be the D (5 bases). V lost 7 bases, J lost 4 bases, and 12 bases lay in between. Germline V gene lookup returns CDR1 LNHDA and CDR2 SQIVND (reference sequence). This CDR3 has 13 residues. The CDR3 loop is CASTPDISDTQYF. The CDR3 coding sequence is TGTGCCAGTACCCCGGACATTTCAGATACGCAGTATTTT. Variable domain in full (rest from reference TRBV19 and TRBJ2-3): DGGITQSPKYLFRKEGQNVTLSCEQNLNHDAMYWYRQDPGQGLRLIYYSQIVNDFQKGDIAEGYSVSREKKESFPLTVTSAQKNPTAFYLCASTPDISDTQYFGPGTRLTVL.

Ten or more counts support this clonotype. V gene TRBV3-1 combines with J gene TRBJ1-3; D remains unclear. Trimming stripped 4 bases from V and 5 bases from J, with 9 bases between. This CDR3 contains 13 residues. Germline CDR1 and CDR2: LGHDT and YNNKEL (reference sequence). The CDR3 protein is CASSLTSRNTIYF. DNA of the CDR3: TGTGCCAGCAGCCTGACGTCACGAAACACCATATATTTT.

The rearrangement joins TRBV11-1 to TRBJ1-1; TRBD1 matches 7 bases. Germline V gene data show CDR1 as SGHAT and CDR2 as FQDESV (reference sequence). V lost 8 bases and J lost 0; bases outside the gene matches: 6. CDR3 length: 14 residues. CDR3 sequence (DNA): TGTGCCAGCGGACCCGACAGGGTGAACACTGAAGCTTTCTTT. Amino acid sequence: CASGPDRVNTEAFF.

This chain connects TRBV6-6 to TRBJ1-2, with D tentatively TRBD1 (6 bases). The CDR3 spans 13 residues. The V end was cut by 6 bases, the J end by 13 bases, with 21 bases between. In germline, CDR1 is MNHNY, CDR2 SVGAGI (reference sequence). In DNA, the CDR3 is TGTGCCAGCAGGAAAGACAGGCAGGATAAGTCCACCTTC. It is translated as CASRKDRQDKSTF.

The chain couples TRBV7-9 to TRBJ2-7, with 8 positions matching TRBD2. The V gene end was trimmed by 5 bases and the J gene end by 2 bases; junction bases not matched to a gene: 5. CDR3 size: 14 residues. The V gene's germline CDR1 is SEHNR and CDR2 FQNEAQ (reference sequence). Here the CDR3 DNA reads TGTGCCAGCAGCCTACTAGCGGATACCTACGAGCAGTACTTC. It encodes CASSLLADTYEQYF. Combining the CDR3 with reference TRBV7-9 and TRBJ2-7 gives the whole variable domain DTGVSQNPRHKITKRGQNVTFRCDPISEHNRLYWYRQTLGQGPEFLTYFQNEAQLEKSRLLSDRFSAERPKGSFSTLEIQRTEQGDSAMYLCASSLLADTYEQYFGPGTRLTVT.

The chain employs TRBV5-1 and TRBJ2-6, with 7 bases that match TRBD1. The length of the CDR3 is 15 residues. The germline V gene has CDR1 SGHRS and CDR2 YFSETQ. V shed 4 bases and J 4 bases; nucleotides not matched to a gene: 5. DNA of the CDR3: TGCGCCAGCAGCGACAGGGATCGGGGGGCCAACGTCCTGACTTTC. This translates into CASSDRDRGANVLTF.

The chain has TRBV12-3 or TRBV12-4 and TRBJ1-4; possible D gene TRBD1, 5 bases. V lost 3 bases and J 7 bases, leaving 18 bases between the germline ends. The CDR3 has 16 amino acids. The CDR3 region is CASSLRLGPGSEKLFF. CDR3 nucleotides: TGTGCCAGCAGTTTGCGTTTGGGGCCAGGGAGTGAAAAACTGTTTTTT.

This clonotype was counted a few times. The chain has TRBV27 and TRBJ1-1; 8 bases match TRBD1. The CDR3 runs to 13 residues. Looked up from germline, CDR1 is MNHEY and CDR2 is SMNVEV (reference sequence). The V segment lost 2 bases and the J segment 6 bases; nucleotides outside the gene matches: 2. CDR3 coding DNA: TGTGCCAGCAGTTTAGGGACAGGCTCTGAAGCTTTCTTT. It yields the protein CASSLGTGSEAFF.

This clonotype occurred a few times. The chain combines TRBV28 with TRBJ1-4; D is ambiguous. The V end lost 5 bases, the J end lost 8 bases, and 18 bases lay between the germline ends. Germline V gene data show CDR1 as MDHEN and CDR2 as SYDVKM. This CDR3 has 15 amino acids. The CDR3 here is CASSPYRQKGEKLFF. CDR3 in DNA: TGTGCCAGCAGTCCCTATCGGCAGAAAGGGGAAAAACTGTTTTTT.

This clonotype came up a few times. The chain links TRBV18 to TRBJ1-1; D remains unclear. CDR3 length: 12 residues. V gave up 4 bases and J gave up 6 bases, with 9 bases separating them. Germline V gene sequence: CDR1 KGHSH, CDR2 LQKENI. DNA of the CDR3: TGTGCCAGCTCACAGAGAGGCTCTGAAGCTTTCTTT. It specifies CASSQRGSEAFF. The entire variable domain, with the rest obtained from reference TRBV18 and TRBJ1-1, is as follows: NAGVMQNPRHLVRRRGQEARLRCSPMKGHSHVYWYRQLPEEGLKFMVYLQKENIIDESGMPKERFSAEFPKEGPSILRIQQVVRGDSAAYFCASSQRGSEAFFGQGTRLTVV.

This clonotype was seen repeatedly, ten times or more. The V and J genes are TRBV2 and TRBJ1-5; TRBD1 agrees at 7 bases. CDR1 is SNHLY, CDR2 FYNNEI, per germline. CDR3 length equals 14 residues. The trim removed 6 bases at V and 7 bases at J, leaving 9 bases unmatched. The CDR3 loop reads CASSSDRARQPQHF. The CDR3 DNA reads TGTGCCAGCAGCTCTGACAGGGCTCGGCAGCCCCAGCATTTT.

This clonotype has a count of ten or more. V gene TRBV20-1 combines with J gene TRBJ1-1; D not certain. The ends were cut back, 0 bases at V and 6 bases at J, with 11 bases in the middle. The CDR3 is 13 amino acids. CDR1 and CDR2 from the germline V gene are DFQATT and SNEGSKA (reference sequence). Written as DNA, the CDR3 is TGCAGTGCTAGAGATCTTGGGGTCCCTGAAGCTTTCTTT. Its protein is CSARDLGVPEAFF.

The table lists this clonotype with a few counts. The V gene is TRBV6-5, the J gene TRBJ2-7, with no clear D. CDR3 length: 14 amino acids. Germline-derived CDR1 and CDR2 are MNHEY and SVGAGI. V shed 7 bases and J shed 0 bases, with 13 bases lying between them. CDR3 loop: CASTQSGSSYEQYF. Here the CDR3 DNA reads TGTGCCAGCACCCAGTCGGGCTCCTCCTACGAGCAGTACTTC.

V usage is TRBV5-4 and J usage is TRBJ2-2; 10 positions match TRBD1. This CDR3 has 17 residues. CDR1 and CDR2 from the germline V gene are SGHNT and YYREEE (reference sequence). J gave up 7 bases and V 4 bases, and 13 bases lay outside the gene matches. CDR3 nucleotide sequence: TGTGCCAGCAGCCCCCCTCCCCCCGGGACAGGGGTCGGGGAGCTGTTTTTT. Protein: CASSPPPPGTGVGELFF.